Detailed here is one T cell receptor beta chain. What it binds is not known. Sequenced patients had shown CD8+CD57+ cell expansion by flow cytometry. Template material for TCR beta VDJ and CDR3 profiling consisted of genomic DNA. From the reads, TCRdb called clonotypes with MiXCR, one entry per CDR3 protein. The data contain around 430,000 distinct CDR3 sequences, under 40% of them singletons. The sample is drawn from a study of CD8+CD57+ T cells in acquired aplastic anemia. About the study: The mean DNA yield obtained from sorted CD4+ and CD8+ cells came to approximately 3 ug.

General study points: About 30 was the count of CD8+ CDR3 sequences that patients shared with controls.

The sequencing input was sorted CD4+, CD8+, or CD8+CD57+ T cells (not recorded which) from PBMCs. This TCR derives from a human donor with aplastic anemia.

The CDR3 DNA reads as TGTGCCAGCAGACTTGAGGACGGGGAAGCTTTCTTT. Translated: CASRLEDGEAFF. The chain recombines TRBV12-3 or TRBV12-4 with TRBJ1-1; D is ambiguous. V was cut by 6 bases and J by 8 bases, with 13 bases left in between. The CDR3 consists of 12 residues.